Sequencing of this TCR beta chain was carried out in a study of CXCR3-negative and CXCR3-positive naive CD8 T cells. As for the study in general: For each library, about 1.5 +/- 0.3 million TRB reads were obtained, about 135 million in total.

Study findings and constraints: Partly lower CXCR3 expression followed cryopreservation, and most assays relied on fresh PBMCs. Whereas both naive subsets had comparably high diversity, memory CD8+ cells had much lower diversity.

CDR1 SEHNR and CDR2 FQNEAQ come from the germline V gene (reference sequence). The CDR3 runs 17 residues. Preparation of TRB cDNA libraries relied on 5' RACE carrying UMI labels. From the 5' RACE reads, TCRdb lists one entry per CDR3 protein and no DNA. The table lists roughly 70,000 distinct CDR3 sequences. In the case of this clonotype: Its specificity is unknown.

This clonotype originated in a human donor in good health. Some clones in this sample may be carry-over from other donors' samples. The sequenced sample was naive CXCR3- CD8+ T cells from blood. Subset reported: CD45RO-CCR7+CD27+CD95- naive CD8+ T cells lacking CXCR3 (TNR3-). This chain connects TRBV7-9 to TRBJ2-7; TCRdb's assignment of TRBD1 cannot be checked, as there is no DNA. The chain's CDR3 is CASSLAPGTSSSYEQYF.